This T cell receptor (beta chain) comes out of a study of blood T cell repertoires in COVID-19. As for the study in general: The United States, Italy and Spain were the sources of the acute and convalescent COVID-19 samples. In each case, the material was cDNA or gDNA derived from T cells, B-cell-depleted T cells, or PBMCs.

Original processing notes: By means of reference gene primer amplification, nucleated cell counts were estimated. Data came from immunoSEQ multiplex PCR; TCRdb stores just in-frame clones and leaves some out. V and J calls plus clone size are reproduced from that table; the DNA served to infer D and trimming. The repertoire holds about 250,000 clones, with around nine tenths as singletons. This clone occurred a few times. The germline V gene encodes CDR1 SGHDT and CDR2 YYEEEE. CDR3 size: 13 residues. Trimming cost V 0 bases and J 6 bases, with 10 bases left between them. Sample: peripheral blood. V usage is TRBV5-6 and J usage is TRBJ2-7; tentative D call: TRBD1 (5 bases). The clonotype comes from a woman between 55 and 75 years old who had recovered from COVID-19. Here the CDR3 DNA reads TGTGCCAGCAGCTTGGGCAGGGTGGGCGAGCAGTACTTC. Residues: CASSLGRVGEQYF.